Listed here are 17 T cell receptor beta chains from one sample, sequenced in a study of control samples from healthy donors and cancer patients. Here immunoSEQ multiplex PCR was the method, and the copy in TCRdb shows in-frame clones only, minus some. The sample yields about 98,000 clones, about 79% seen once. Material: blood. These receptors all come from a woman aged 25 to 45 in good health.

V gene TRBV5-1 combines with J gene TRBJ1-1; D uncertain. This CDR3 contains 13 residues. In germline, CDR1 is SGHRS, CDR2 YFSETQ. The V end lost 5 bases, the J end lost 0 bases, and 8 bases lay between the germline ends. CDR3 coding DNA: TGCGCCAGCAGACACAACATGAACACTGAAGCTTTCTTT. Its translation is CASRHNMNTEAFF. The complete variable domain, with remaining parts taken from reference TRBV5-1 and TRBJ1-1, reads KAGVTQTPRYLIKTRGQQVTLSCSPISGHRSVSWYQQTPGQGLQFLFEYFSETQRNKGNFPGRFSGRQFSNSRSEMNVSTLELGDSALYLCASRHNMNTEAFFGQGTRLTVV.

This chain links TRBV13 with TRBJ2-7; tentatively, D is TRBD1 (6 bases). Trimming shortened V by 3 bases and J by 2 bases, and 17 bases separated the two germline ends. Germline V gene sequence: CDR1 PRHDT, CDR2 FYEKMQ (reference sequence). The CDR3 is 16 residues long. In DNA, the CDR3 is TGTGCCAGCAGCTTTAGAGGACAGACAATTACCTACGAGCAGTACTTC. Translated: CASSFRGQTITYEQYF.

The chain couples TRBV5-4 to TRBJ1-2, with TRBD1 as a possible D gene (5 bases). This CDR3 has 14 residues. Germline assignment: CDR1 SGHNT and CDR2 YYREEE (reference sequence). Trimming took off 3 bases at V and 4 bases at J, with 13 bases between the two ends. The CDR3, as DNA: TGTGCCAGCAGCTCCTTGGGGCTGACCTATGGCTACACCTTC. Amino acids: CASSSLGLTYGYTF.

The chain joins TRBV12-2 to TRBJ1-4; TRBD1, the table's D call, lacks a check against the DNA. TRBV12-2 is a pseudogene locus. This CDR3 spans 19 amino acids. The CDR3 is CASRLDVGQLPATNEKLFF. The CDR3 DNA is TGTGCAAGTCGCTTAGATGTTGGGCAGCTACCCGCAACTAATGAAAAACTGTTTTTT.

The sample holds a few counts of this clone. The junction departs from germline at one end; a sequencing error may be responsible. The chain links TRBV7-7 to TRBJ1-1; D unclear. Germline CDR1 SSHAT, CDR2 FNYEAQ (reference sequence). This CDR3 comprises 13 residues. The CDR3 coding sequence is TGTGCTAGCAGCTTATATCAGAACACTGAAGCTTTCTTT. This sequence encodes CASSLYQNTEAFF.

The chain's CDR3 is CASSQGDLQSGYTF. The CDR3 bases are TGTGCCAGCAGCCAAGGTGACCTCCAGAGTGGCTACACCTTC. J is TRBJ1-2 and V is TRBV4-2; D gene unclear. Per the germline V gene, CDR1 is LGHNA and CDR2 is YNFKEQ. The CDR3 runs 14 residues. V was cut by 1 base and J by 7 bases, with 13 bases left in between.

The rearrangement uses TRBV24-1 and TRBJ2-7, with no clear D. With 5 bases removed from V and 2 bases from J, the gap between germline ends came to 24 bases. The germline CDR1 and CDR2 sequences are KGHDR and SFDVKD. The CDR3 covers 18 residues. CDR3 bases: TGTGCCACCAGTGTCTGGCCAGGCCGTACCGTAAAAGCCTACGAGCAGTACTTC. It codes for CATSVWPGRTVKAYEQYF.

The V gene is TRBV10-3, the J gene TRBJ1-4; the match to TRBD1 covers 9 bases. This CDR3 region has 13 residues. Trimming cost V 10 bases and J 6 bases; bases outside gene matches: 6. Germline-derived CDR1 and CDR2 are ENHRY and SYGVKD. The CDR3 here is CASTGGRDEKLFF. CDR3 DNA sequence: TGTGCCAGTACAGGGGGCAGGGATGAAAAACTGTTTTTT.

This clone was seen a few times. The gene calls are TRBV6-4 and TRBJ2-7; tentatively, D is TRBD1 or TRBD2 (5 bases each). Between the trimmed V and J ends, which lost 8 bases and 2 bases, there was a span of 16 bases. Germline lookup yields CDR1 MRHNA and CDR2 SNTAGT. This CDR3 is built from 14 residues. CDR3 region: CASAERDGAYEQYF. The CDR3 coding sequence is TGTGCCAGCGCAGAACGGGACGGAGCCTACGAGCAGTACTTC.

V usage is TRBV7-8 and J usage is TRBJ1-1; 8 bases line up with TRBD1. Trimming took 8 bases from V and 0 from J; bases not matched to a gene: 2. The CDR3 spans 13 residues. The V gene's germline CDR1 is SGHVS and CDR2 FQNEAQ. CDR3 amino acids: CASGQGLNTEAFF. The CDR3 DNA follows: TGTGCCAGCGGACAGGGCCTGAACACTGAAGCTTTCTTT.

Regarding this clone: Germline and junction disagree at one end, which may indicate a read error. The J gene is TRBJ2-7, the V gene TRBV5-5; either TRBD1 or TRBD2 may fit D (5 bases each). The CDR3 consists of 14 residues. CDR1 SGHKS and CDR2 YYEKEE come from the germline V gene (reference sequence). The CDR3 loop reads CVSSLVGGSYEQYF. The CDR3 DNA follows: TGTGTCAGCAGCTTGGTTGGGGGTTCCTACGAGCAGTACTTC.

As DNA, the CDR3 is TGTGCCAGCAGCCTAAGGACCGGGATATCGGGAAACACTGAAGCTTTCTTT. Its protein is CASSLRTGISGNTEAFF. V is TRBV14 and J is TRBJ1-1; D uncertain. Germline-derived CDR1 and CDR2 are SGHDN and FVKESK. V shed 4 bases and J shed 2 bases, with 20 bases lying between them. This CDR3 has 17 residues.

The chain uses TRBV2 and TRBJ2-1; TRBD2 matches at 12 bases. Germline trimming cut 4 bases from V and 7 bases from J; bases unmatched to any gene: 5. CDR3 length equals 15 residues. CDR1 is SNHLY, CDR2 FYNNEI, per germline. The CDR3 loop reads CASSASGGASNEQFF. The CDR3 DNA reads TGTGCCAGCAGTGCTAGCGGGGGGGCTTCAAATGAGCAGTTCTTC.

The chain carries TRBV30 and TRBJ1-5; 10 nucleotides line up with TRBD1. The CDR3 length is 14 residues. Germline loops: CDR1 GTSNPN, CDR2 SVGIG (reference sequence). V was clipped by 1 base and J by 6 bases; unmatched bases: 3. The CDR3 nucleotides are TGTGCCTGGAGTGAGACAGGGGGCGGTCAGCCCCAGCATTTT. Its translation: CAWSETGGGQPQHF.

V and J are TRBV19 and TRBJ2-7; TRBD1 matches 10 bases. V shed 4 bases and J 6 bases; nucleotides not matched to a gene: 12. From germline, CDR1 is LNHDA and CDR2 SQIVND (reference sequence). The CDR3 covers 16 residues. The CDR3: CASSREVGTGAGEQYF. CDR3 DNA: TGTGCCAGTAGTAGAGAAGTTGGGACAGGGGCGGGCGAGCAGTACTTC.

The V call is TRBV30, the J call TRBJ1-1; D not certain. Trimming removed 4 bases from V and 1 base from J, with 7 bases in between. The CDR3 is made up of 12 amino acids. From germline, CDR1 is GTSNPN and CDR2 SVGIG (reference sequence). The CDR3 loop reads CAWTEKNTEAFF. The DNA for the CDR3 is TGTGCCTGGACCGAAAAGAACACTGAAGCTTTCTTT.

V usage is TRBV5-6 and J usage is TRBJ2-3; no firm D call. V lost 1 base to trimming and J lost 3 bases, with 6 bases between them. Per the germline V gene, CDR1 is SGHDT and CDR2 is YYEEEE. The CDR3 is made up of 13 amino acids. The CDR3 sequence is CASSLNPTDTQYF. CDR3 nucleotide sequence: TGTGCCAGCAGCTTGAACCCGACAGATACGCAGTATTTT.